The 3 T cell receptor beta chains in this list originate from one sample, sequenced in a study of cytomegalovirus exposure and HLA in healthy donors. Both 60 Vbeta primers and 13 Jbeta primers went into the PCR. TCRdb's copy holds only in-frame clones and misses some; the assay was immunoSEQ multiplex PCR. The sample comprises 110,000 or so clones, 75% to 90% of which are singletons, and about 1.8% rests with the top ten. Sequencing was carried out using PBMCs. Source of these receptors: a man aged 40-55 years in good health and CMV-seronegative.

The genes are TRBV30 and TRBJ1-2; D ambiguous. The CDR3 has 18 amino acids. CDR1 is GTSNPN and CDR2 is SVGIG in the germline V gene (reference sequence). V gave up 3 bases and J gave up 2 bases, with 25 bases separating them. The chain's CDR3 is CAWSRNSGIRRGNYGYTF. Written as DNA, the CDR3 is TGTGCCTGGAGCCGAAATTCCGGGATTCGACGCGGGAACTATGGCTACACCTTC.

The chain joins TRBV2 to TRBJ1-6; no clear D gene. Trimming removed 2 bases from V and 8 bases from J, with 10 bases in between. This CDR3 is 14 amino acids long. Germline V gene lookup returns CDR1 SNHLY and CDR2 FYNNEI. CDR3 protein: CASSENNNYSPLHF. The DNA of the CDR3 is TGTGCCAGCAGTGAAAATAATAATTATTCACCCCTCCACTTT.

The genes are TRBV30 and TRBJ1-1, with no clear D. Germline lookup yields CDR1 GTSNPN and CDR2 SVGIG (reference sequence). The CDR3 loop spans 13 amino acids. The V and J ends lost 3 bases and 5 bases respectively, with 13 bases between them. In DNA form, the CDR3 reads TGTGCCTGGAGCCGGACGCCGGGGACTGAAGCTTTCTTT. It encodes CAWSRTPGTEAFF. Supplemented by reference TRBV30 and TRBJ1-1, the full variable domain reads SQTIHQWPATLVQPVGSPLSLECTVEGTSNPNLYWYRQAAGRGLQLLFYSVGIGQISSEVPQNLSASRPQDRQFILSSKKLLLSDSGFYLCAWSRTPGTEAFFGQGTRLTVV.